Reported below is one T cell receptor beta chain. Its antigen is currently unknown. The record originates from a study of T cell repertoires and HLA-DP antigens. On the study more broadly: Transduced HeLa cells presented HLA-DP to CD4+ T cells. Donor ages ranged from 18-to-29 to 60-to-69; a couple of men, one woman. Study-level points and caveats: Naive and memory CD4+ repertoires were not analysed separately.

Clones were read by immunoSEQ multiplex PCR, and TCRdb kept only the in-frame ones, dropping some. The table records over 100,000 clones, around 93% of them present only once. This CDR3 is 15 amino acids long. This TCR came from a young woman in good health and CMV-seronegative. The source material was CD4+ T cells from PBMCs. The chain carries TRBV21-1 and TRBJ2-3. TRBV21-1 is a pseudogene. The CDR3 region is CASSTRRDSTDTQYF. DNA for the CDR3: TGTGCCAGCAGCACGCGAAGGGACAGCACAGATACGCAGTATTTT.